This TCR beta chain comes out of a study of T-cell memory formation after mild COVID-19 (dated by TCRdb to about 2021). With regard to the full study: TCR sequence clusters from the two donors were largely donor specific. Longitudinal TCRalpha and TCRbeta repertoire sequencing tracked T-cell clones expanding and contracting after mild COVID-19 in two donors. The cohort was made up of two young adult volunteers, one female and one male, who were previously healthy. Paper-wide results and their limitations: Clones that contracted from day 15 to 85 showed balanced CD4/CD8 phenotypes, whereas a second wave of clones that expanded from day 15 to 37 leaned towards CD4+. Only a couple of mild cases were covered in the study, and larger cohorts including severe cases with pre-infection samples were considered necessary. Some responding clones were detected in pre-infection memory, which suggested that pre-existing cross-reactive memory T cells had joined the SARS-CoV-2 response. Contracting CD4+ clones turned up mainly in the CM and EM memory subsets, whereas EMRA was where CD8+ clones were enriched. Whether the second-wave clones peaking on day 37 were SARS-CoV-2 specific was not confirmed.

Ficoll-Paque density gradient centrifugation was used to isolate PBMCs. This sample was sequenced with an Illumina NovaSeq 6000. TCRalpha and TCRbeta cDNA libraries were built by 5'RACE with constant-segment primers, adding sample barcodes and unique molecular identifiers. Trizol reagent was used to extract RNA from every sample. Libraries were amplified in two PCR steps, with a second sample barcode and Illumina TruSeq adapters added in the second step. The libraries were sequenced on an Illumina NovaSeq using 2 x 150 bp paired-end reads. Per the original workflow: Demultiplexing of reads and collapsing into UMI-guided consensus sequences were performed with migec v1.2.7. Using mixcr v2.1.11, the UMI consensuses were aligned to TRA and TRB V and J templates and assembled into clonotypes. A clonotype was counted as expanded or contracted only if both edgeR and NoisET called the change significant, with noise models trained on biological replicates. For edgeR calls, a false discovery rate-adjusted p below 0.01 and a log2 fold-change threshold of 1 were applied. As an exploratory analysis of dynamics, max-normalized trajectories of the 1000 most abundant clonotypes were examined with PCA combined with hierarchical clustering. Separately sequenced CD4+ and CD8+ repertoires were used to assign a CD4 or CD8 phenotype to each responding clone. The public reads were reprocessed in TCRdb via fastp at Q25 and MiXCR, keeping in-frame beta chains. Each entry is one CDR3 protein sequence, shown with its most common DNA and genes. TCRdb's processing, not the authors' own work, is the source of the V and J calls. The sample table contains under 700,000 distinct CDR3 sequences; only one count was recorded for 20% of them. Roughly an eighth of the sample comes from the top ten.

This clonotype was seen only a few times. Its binding antigen is unknown. No much larger clone exists at a distance of one base, and base qualities are not known. The CDR3 holds 14 amino acids from the cysteine to the phenylalanine. Kept here is only the CDR3 DNA, which spans 42 bases and is read in frame from base 1. From a lookup of the germline V gene, CDR1 and CDR2 are SGHTA and FQGTGA. Trimming at the junction amounts to 5 bases on V and 6 bases on J, and the germline ends lie 15 bases apart. The specimen was PBMCs or a T cell subset sorted from them (not recorded which). The source is an adult woman who had mild COVID-19 (a few samples of this study predate the infection). The sample titles of this study are shuffled in the database, so cell type and time point are left out; the donor was told from shared clones. This chain is built from TRBV7-3 and TRBJ2-3, with TRBD2 tentatively as D gene (5 bases match). The CDR3 loop reads CASSPEGSVDTQYF. The bases read TGTGCCAGCAGCCCTGAGGGAAGTGTGGATACGCAGTATTTT.